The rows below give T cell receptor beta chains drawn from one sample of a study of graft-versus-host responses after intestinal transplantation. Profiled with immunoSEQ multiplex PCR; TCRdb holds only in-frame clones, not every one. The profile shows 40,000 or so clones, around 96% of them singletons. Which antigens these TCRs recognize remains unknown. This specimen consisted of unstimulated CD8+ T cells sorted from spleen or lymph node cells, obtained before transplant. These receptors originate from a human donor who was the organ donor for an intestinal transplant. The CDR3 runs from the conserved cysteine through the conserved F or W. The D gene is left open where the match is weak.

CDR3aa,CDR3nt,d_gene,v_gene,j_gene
CASSFGAGDEAFF,TGTGCCAGCAGCTTTGGGGCGGGGGATGAAGCTTTCTTT,.,TRBV5-6,TRBJ1-1
CSGRGDYNEQFF,TGTAGTGGGAGGGGGGACTACAATGAGCAGTTCTTC,.,TRBV6-1,TRBJ2-1
CASTRDSYGYTF,TGTGCCAGTACCCGGGACAGCTATGGCTACACCTTC,TRBD1,TRBV19,TRBJ1-2
CAGSTVRDEQFF,TGTGCCGGGTCAACCGTTAGGGATGAGCAGTTCTTC,.,TRBV5-6,TRBJ2-1
CASSEYYRGPNSPLHF,TGTGCCAGCAGTGAATATTACAGGGGGCCTAATTCACCCCTCCACTTT,TRBD1,TRBV25-1,TRBJ1-6
CASSPPGGPYEQYF,TGTGCCAGCAGTCCCCCGGGGGGCCCTTACGAGCAGTACTTC,.,TRBV11-3,TRBJ2-7
CASRVREATEAFF,TGTGCCAGTAGGGTCCGGGAGGCCACTGAAGCTTTCTTT,.,TRBV19,TRBJ1-1
CASSLGVARLNTEAFF,TGTGCCAGCAGCTTGGGGGTGGCCAGGTTGAACACTGAAGCTTTCTTT,.,TRBV5-8,TRBJ1-1
CASSFENTEAFF,TGTGCCAGCAGCTTCGAAAACACTGAAGCTTTCTTT,.,TRBV11-1,TRBJ1-1
CASSMSGFSTDTQYF,TGTGCCAGTAGTATGTCTGGATTTAGCACAGATACGCAGTATTTT,.,TRBV19,TRBJ2-3
CASSIWAGEGIIGSYNEQFF,TGTGCCAGTAGTATTTGGGCAGGGGAAGGGATAATCGGCTCCTACAATGAGCAGTTCTTC,.,TRBV19,TRBJ2-1
CASSPGTGGHEQYF,TGTGCCAGCAGTCCCGGGACAGGGGGCCACGAGCAGTACTTC,TRBD1,TRBV6-5,TRBJ2-7
CASSIVGYTEAFF,TGTGCCAGTAGTATAGTAGGGTACACTGAAGCTTTCTTT,.,TRBV19,TRBJ1-1